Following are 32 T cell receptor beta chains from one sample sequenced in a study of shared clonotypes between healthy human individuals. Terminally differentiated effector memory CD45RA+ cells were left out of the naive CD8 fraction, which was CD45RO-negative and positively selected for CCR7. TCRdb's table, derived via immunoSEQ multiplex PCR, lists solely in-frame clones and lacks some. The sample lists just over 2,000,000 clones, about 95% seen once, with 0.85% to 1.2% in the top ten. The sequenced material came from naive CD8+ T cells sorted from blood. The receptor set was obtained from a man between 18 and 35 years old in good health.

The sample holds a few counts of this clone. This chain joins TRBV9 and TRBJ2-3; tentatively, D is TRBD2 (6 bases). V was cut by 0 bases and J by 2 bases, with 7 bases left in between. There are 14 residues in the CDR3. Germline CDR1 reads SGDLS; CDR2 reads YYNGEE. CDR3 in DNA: TGTGCCAGCAGCGTAGGGAGGGCCACAGATACGCAGTATTTT. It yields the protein CASSVGRATDTQYF. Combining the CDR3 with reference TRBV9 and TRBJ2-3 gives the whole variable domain DSGVTQTPKHLITATGQRVTLRCSPRSGDLSVYWYQQSLDQGLQFLIQYYNGEERAKGNILERFSAQQFPDLHSELNLSSLELGDSALYFCASSVGRATDTQYFGPGTRLTVL.

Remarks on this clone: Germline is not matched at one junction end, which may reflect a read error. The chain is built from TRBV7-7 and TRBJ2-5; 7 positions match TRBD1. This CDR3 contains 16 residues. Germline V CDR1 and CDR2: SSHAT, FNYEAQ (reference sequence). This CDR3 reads CASSLGVTGHQETQYF. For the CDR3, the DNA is TGTGCTAGCAGCTTAGGGGTGACAGGGCACCAAGAGACCCAGTACTTC.

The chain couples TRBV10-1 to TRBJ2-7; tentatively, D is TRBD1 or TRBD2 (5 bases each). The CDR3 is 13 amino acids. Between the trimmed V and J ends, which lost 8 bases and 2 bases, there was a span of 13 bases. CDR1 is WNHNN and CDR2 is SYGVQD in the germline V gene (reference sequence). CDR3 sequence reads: CASSWGSAYEQYF. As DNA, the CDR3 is TGCGCCAGCTCCTGGGGGTCCGCCTACGAGCAGTACTTC.

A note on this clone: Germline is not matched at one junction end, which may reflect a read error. The CDR3 DNA reads as TGCGCCAGCAGCCCATCCGGGAGTATAATTGATTTT. It yields the protein CASSPSGSIIDF. The chain uses TRBV4-1 and TRBJ2-3, with D maybe TRBD2 (6 bases). Germline V lookup: CDR1 MGHRA, CDR2 YSYEKL. The CDR3 consists of 12 residues.

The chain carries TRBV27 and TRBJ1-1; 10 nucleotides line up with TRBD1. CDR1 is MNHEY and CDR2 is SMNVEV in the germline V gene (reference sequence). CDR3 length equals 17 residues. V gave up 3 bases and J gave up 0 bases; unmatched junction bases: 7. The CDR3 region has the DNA TGTGCCAGCAGTTTCCGCAAGGGACAGGGGTTGAACACTGAAGCTTTCTTT. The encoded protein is CASSFRKGQGLNTEAFF.

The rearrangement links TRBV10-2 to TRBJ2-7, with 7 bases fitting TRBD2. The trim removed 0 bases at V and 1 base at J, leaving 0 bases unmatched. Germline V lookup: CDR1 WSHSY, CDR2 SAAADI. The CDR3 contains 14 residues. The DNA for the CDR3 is TGCGCCAGCAGTGAGTCGGGGGGGTCCTACGAGCAGTACTTC. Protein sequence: CASSESGGSYEQYF.

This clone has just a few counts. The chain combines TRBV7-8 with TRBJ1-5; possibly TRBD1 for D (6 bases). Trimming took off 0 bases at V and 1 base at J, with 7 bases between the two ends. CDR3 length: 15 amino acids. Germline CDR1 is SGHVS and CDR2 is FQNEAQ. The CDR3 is CASSLAGGSNQPQHF. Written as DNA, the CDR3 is TGTGCCAGCAGCTTAGCAGGGGGGAGCAATCAGCCCCAGCATTTT.

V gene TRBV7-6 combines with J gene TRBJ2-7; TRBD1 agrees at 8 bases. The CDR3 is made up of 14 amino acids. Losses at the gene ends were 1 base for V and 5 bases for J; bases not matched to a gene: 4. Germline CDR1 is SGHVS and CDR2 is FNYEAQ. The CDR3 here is CASSLVDRENEQYF. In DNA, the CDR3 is TGTGCCAGCAGCTTAGTGGACAGGGAGAACGAGCAGTACTTC. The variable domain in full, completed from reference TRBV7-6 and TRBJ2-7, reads GAGVSQSPRYKVTKRGQDVALRCDPISGHVSLYWYRQALGQGPEFLTYFNYEAQQDKSGLPNDRFSAERPEGSISTLTIQRTEQRDSAMYRCASSLVDRENEQYFGPGTRLTVT.

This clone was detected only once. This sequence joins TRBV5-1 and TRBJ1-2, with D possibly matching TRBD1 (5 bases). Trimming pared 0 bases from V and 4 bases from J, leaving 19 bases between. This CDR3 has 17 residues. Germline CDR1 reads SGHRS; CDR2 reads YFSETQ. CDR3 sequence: CASSLASGETYGYGYTF. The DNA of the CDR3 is TGCGCCAGCAGCTTGGCCTCGGGGGAGACGTATGGCTATGGCTACACCTTC.

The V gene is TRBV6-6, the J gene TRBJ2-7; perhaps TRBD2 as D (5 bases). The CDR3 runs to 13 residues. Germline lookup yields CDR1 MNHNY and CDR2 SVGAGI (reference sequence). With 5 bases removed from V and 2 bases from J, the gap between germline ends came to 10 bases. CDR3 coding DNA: TGTGCCAGCAGTGCAACTAGTACCTACGAGCAGTACTTC. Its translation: CASSATSTYEQYF.

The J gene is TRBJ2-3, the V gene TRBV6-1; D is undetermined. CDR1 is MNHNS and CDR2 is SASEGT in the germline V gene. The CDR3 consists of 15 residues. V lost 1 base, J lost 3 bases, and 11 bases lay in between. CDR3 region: CASSEDFGPTDTQYF. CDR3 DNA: TGTGCCAGCAGTGAAGACTTTGGGCCAACAGATACGCAGTATTTT.

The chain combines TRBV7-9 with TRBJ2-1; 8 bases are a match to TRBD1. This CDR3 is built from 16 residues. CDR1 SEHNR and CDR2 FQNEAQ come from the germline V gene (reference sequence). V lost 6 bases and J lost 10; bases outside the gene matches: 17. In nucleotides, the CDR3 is TGTGCCAGCAGACCTCCGGACAGGGCGGAGGGAAGCGAGCAGTTCTTC. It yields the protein CASRPPDRAEGSEQFF.

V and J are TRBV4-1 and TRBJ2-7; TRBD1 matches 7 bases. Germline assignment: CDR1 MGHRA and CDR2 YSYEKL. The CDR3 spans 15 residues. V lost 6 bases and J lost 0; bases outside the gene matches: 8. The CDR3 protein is CASSEGAAVSYEQYF. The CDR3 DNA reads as TGCGCCAGCAGTGAGGGGGCAGCCGTCTCCTACGAGCAGTACTTC.

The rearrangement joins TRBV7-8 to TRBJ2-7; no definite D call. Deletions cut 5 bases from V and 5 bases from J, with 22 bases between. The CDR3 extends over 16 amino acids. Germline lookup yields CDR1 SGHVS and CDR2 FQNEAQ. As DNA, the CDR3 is TGTGCCAGCAGCCCGTCAGATCCTGCCCTCGCCCACGAGCAGTACTTC. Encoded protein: CASSPSDPALAHEQYF.

The DNA for the CDR3 is TGTGCCAGCAGCTTAAAACTAGCGGGGGACCCTCGGGAGACCCAGTACTTC. It specifies CASSLKLAGDPRETQYF. The genes are TRBV7-9 and TRBJ2-5; 11 bases match TRBD2. Germline V gene sequence: CDR1 SEHNR, CDR2 FQNEAQ (reference sequence). CDR3 length: 17 amino acids. V shed 2 bases and J 5 bases; nucleotides not matched to a gene: 10.

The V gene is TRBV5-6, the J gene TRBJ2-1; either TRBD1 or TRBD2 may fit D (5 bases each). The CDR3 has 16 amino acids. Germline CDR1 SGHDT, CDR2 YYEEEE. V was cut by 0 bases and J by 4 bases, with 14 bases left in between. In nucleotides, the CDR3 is TGTGCCAGCAGCTTGGGTGGGGACCTAGATTACAATGAGCAGTTCTTC. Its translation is CASSLGGDLDYNEQFF.

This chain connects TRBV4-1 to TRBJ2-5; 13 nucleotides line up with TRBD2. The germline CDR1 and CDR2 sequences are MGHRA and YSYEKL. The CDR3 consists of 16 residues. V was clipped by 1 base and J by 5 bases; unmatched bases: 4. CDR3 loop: CASSQGLLAGGETQYF. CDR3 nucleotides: TGCGCCAGCAGCCAAGGGCTACTAGCGGGGGGGGAGACCCAGTACTTC.

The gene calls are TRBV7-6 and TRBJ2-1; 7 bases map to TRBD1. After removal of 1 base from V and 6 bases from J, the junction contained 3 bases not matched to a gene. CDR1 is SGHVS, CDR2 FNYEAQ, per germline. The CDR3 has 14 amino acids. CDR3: CASSLGDSFNEQFF. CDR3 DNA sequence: TGTGCCAGCAGCTTAGGGGACAGTTTCAATGAGCAGTTCTTC.

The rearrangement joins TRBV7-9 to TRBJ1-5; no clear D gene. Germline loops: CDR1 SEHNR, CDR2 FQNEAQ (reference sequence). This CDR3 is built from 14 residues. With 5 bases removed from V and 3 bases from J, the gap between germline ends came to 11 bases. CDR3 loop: CASSPHGVNQPQHF. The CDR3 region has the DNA TGTGCCAGCAGCCCGCACGGCGTCAATCAGCCCCAGCATTTT.

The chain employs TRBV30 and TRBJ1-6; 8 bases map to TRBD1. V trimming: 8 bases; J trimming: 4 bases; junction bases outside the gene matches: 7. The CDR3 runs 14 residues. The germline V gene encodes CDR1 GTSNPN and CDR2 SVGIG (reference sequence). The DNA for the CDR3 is TGTGCCGGGGACAGGCTTGAATATAATTCACCCCTCCACTTT. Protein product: CAGDRLEYNSPLHF.

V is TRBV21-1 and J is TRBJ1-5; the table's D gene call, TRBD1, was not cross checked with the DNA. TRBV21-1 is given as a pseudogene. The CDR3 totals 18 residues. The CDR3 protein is CASGEQGARTASNQPQHF. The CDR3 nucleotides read TGTGCCAGCGGGGAACAGGGGGCGCGAACGGCAAGCAATCAGCCCCAGCATTTT.

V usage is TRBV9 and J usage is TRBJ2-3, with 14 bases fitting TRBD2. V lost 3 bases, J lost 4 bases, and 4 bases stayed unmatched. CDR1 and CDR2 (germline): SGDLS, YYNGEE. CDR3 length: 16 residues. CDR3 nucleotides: TGTGCCAGCAGCGAGGGACTAGCGGGAGTGGCAGATACGCAGTATTTT. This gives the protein CASSEGLAGVADTQYF.

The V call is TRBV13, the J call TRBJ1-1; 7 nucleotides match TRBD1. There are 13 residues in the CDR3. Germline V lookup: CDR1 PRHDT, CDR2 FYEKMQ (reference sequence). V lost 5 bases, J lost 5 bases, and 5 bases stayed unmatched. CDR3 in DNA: TGTGCCAGCAGCCAACAGGGGCTGACTGAAGCTTTCTTT. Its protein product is CASSQQGLTEAFF. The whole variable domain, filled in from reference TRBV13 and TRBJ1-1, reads AAGVIQSPRHLIKEKRETATLKCYPIPRHDTVYWYQQGPGQDPQFLISFYEKMQSDKGSIPDRFSAQQFSDYHSELNMSSLELGDSALYFCASSQQGLTEAFFGQGTRLTVV.

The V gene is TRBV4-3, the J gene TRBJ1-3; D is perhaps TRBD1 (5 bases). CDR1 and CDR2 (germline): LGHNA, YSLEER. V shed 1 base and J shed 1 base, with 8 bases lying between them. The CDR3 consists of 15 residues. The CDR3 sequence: CASSQGGGSGNTIYF. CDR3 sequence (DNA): TGCGCCAGCAGCCAAGGCGGGGGTTCTGGAAACACCATATATTTT.

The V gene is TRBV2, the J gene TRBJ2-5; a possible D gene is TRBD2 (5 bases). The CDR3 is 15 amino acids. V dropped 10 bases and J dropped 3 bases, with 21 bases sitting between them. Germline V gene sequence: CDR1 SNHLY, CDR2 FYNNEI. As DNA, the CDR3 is TGTGCCAAAGGTGGGCTGACACTCGGGGAAGAGACCCAGTACTTC. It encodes CAKGGLTLGEETQYF.

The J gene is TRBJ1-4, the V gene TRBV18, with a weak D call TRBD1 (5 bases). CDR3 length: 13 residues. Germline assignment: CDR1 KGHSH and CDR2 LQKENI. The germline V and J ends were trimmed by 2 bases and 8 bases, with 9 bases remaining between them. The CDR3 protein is CASSPTGDEKLFF. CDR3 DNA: TGTGCCAGCTCACCAACAGGCGACGAAAAACTGTTTTTT.

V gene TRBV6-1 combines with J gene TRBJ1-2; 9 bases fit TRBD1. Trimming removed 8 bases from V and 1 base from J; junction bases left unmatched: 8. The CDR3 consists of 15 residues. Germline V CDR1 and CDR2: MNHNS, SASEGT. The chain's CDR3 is CASGPGTGINYGYTF. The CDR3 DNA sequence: TGTGCCAGCGGGCCCGGGACAGGGATTAACTATGGCTACACCTTC.

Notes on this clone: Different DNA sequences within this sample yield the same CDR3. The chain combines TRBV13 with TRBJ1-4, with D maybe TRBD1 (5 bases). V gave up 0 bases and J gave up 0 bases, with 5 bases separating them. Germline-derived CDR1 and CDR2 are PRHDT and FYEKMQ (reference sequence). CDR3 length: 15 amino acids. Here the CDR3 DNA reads TGTGCCAGCAGCTTAGGGACAGCAACTAATGAAAAACTGTTTTTT. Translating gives CASSLGTATNEKLFF.

The CDR3 here is CASSSRTGGSLSHF. In nucleotides, the CDR3 is TGTGCCAGCAGCTCCCGGACAGGGGGCTCGTTGTCCCACTTT. The chain has TRBV5-5 and TRBJ1-6; 11 bases agree with TRBD1. Per germline, CDR1 SGHKS and CDR2 YYEKEE (reference sequence). With V trimmed by 3 bases and J by 18 bases, 11 bases remained unmatched. This CDR3 spans 14 amino acids.

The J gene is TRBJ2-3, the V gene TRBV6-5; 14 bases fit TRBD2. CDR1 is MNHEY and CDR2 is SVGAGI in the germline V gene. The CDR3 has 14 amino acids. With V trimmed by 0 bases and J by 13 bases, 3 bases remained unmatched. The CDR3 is CASSYSEGLAGEYF. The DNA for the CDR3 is TGTGCCAGCAGTTACTCCGAGGGACTAGCGGGAGAGTATTTT.

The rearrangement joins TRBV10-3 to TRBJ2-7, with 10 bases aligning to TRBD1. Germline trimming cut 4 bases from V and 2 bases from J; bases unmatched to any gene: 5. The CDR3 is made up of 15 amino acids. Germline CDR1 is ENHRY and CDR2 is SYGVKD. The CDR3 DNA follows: TGTGCCATCAGTGGGGGACAGGGGCCAGCCTACGAGCAGTACTTC. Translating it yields CAISGGQGPAYEQYF.

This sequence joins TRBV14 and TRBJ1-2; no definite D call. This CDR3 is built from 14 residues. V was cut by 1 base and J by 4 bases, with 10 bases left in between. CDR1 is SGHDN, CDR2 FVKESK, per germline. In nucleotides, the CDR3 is TGTGCCAGCAGCCAAGGACCGGCCCTCTATGGCTACACCTTC. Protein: CASSQGPALYGYTF. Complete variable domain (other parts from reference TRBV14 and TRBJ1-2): EAGVTQFPSHSVIEKGQTVTLRCDPISGHDNLYWYRRVMGKEIKFLLHFVKESKQDESGMPNNRFLAERTGGTYSTLKVQPAELEDSGVYFCASSQGPALYGYTFGSGTRLTVV.